The present TCR beta chain was sequenced within a study of blood T cell repertoires in COVID-19. About the research overall: Sites across the United States, Italy and Spain contributed samples from acute and convalescent COVID-19.

J lost 6 bases, V lost 1 base, and 6 bases had no gene match. Germline V CDR1 and CDR2: SQVTM, ANQGSEA. The CDR3 contains 14 residues. Generated by immunoSEQ multiplex PCR, the TCRdb table keeps only in-frame clones and is missing some. In the table there are around 70,000 clones, roughly 80% of which are singletons. Sequencing was performed on peripheral blood. This receptor was taken from a woman aged 55 to 70 with acute or convalescent COVID-19. V is TRBV29-1 and J is TRBJ1-2; 9 nucleotides agree with TRBD1. CDR3 loop: CSVEGDRVLNGYTF. In DNA, the CDR3 is TGCAGCGTTGAAGGGGACAGGGTATTGAATGGCTACACCTTC.